These 32 T cell receptor beta chains came from one sample sequenced in a study of radiotherapy plus CTLA-4 blockade in lung cancer (dated by TCRdb to the late 2010s). Library generation was performed with the immunoSEQ multiplex PCR assay. The immuneACCESS repertoire file appears here via TCRdb, limited to in-frame rearrangements. These files lack a portion of the clones; in checked studies, under half of the deficit traces to unresolved V genes, and the cause of the others is not known. Within this sample are about 85,000 clones, with more than 75% of them counted one time only. Jointly, the top ten make up approximately 2.2% of the sample. The sequencing here drew on peripheral blood, taken from a patient treated with radiotherapy plus ipilimumab. The receptors stem from a human donor with non-small cell lung cancer who had a partial response to radiotherapy plus ipilimumab.

The V gene is TRBV19, the J gene TRBJ1-1; no clear D gene. This CDR3 contains 13 residues. The V end lost 2 bases, the J end lost 3 bases, and 7 bases lay between the germline ends. Germline assignment: CDR1 LNHDA and CDR2 SQIVND (reference sequence). The CDR3 loop reads CASSIIGHTEAFF. The CDR3 nucleotides are TGTGCCAGTAGTATAATCGGTCACACTGAAGCTTTCTTT.

The chain is built from TRBV6-1 and TRBJ2-2; a weak D match, TRBD2 (5 bases). V was cut by 5 bases and J by 4 bases, with 11 bases left in between. The CDR3 covers 14 residues. Germline-derived CDR1 and CDR2 are MNHNS and SASEGT. CDR3: CASSTDGSTGELFF. The CDR3, as DNA: TGTGCCAGCAGTACTGATGGGAGCACCGGGGAGCTGTTTTTT.

The sample holds a few counts of this clone. The CDR3 sequence is CASMQGGSQPQHF. The CDR3 nucleotides are TGTGCCAGCATGCAAGGGGGCAGTCAGCCCCAGCATTTT. V gene TRBV28 combines with J gene TRBJ1-5; TRBD1 matches at 7 bases. Germline trimming cut 7 bases from V and 6 bases from J; bases unmatched to any gene: 6. This CDR3 has 13 amino acids. Germline V gene lookup returns CDR1 MDHEN and CDR2 SYDVKM.

The chain combines TRBV11-3 with TRBJ2-7; no reliable D call. The V end lost 2 bases, the J end lost 4 bases, and 3 bases lay between the germline ends. The CDR3 covers 11 residues. Germline V gives CDR1 SGHNT, CDR2 YENEEA. The CDR3 DNA sequence: TGTGCCAGCAGCTTATTATACGAGCAGTACTTC. It encodes CASSLLYEQYF.

The J gene is TRBJ2-7, the V gene TRBV10-3, with 8 bases fitting TRBD2. Losses at the gene ends were 6 bases for V and 3 bases for J; bases not matched to a gene: 10. Germline V lookup: CDR1 ENHRY, CDR2 SYGVKD. The CDR3 is made up of 15 amino acids. CDR3 in amino acids: CAIRPISGESYEQYF. CDR3 nucleotides: TGTGCCATCAGACCAATTAGCGGGGAGAGCTACGAGCAGTACTTC.

This CDR3 is CASSRGGGNQPQHF. The CDR3 nucleotides read TGTGCCAGCAGTAGGGGAGGCGGCAATCAGCCCCAGCATTTT. V is TRBV2 and J is TRBJ1-5, with D possibly being TRBD1 (5 bases). Trimming stripped 5 bases from V and 2 bases from J, with 10 bases between. The germline CDR1 and CDR2 sequences are SNHLY and FYNNEI. This CDR3 comprises 14 residues.

The rearrangement joins TRBV18 to TRBJ1-1, with D tentatively TRBD1 (5 bases). Germline loops: CDR1 KGHSH, CDR2 LQKENI. This CDR3 has 13 residues. V lost 1 base and J 4 bases, leaving 7 bases between the germline ends. CDR3 DNA: TGTGCCAGCTCACCACTAGGGGCCACTGAAGCTTTCTTT. Protein sequence: CASSPLGATEAFF.

The CDR3 DNA sequence: TGTGCCAGCAGCTTAGGAGGGAACCTTAATTCACCCCTCCACTTT. Encoded protein: CASSLGGNLNSPLHF. The rearrangement uses TRBV7-2 and TRBJ1-6, with no clear D. This CDR3 comprises 15 residues. V was trimmed by 1 base and J by 6 bases, leaving 10 bases between them. CDR1 SGHTA and CDR2 FQGNSA come from the germline V gene.

This clone has a single count. The chain has TRBV9 and TRBJ1-1; possible D gene TRBD1, 5 bases. V lost 3 bases and J lost 3, with 12 bases in between. CDR1 and CDR2 (germline): SGDLS, YYNGEE. The CDR3 has 14 amino acids. The CDR3 DNA sequence: TGTGCCAGCAGCGCCCCTGGGGGGGACACTGAAGCTTTCTTT. Translation: CASSAPGGDTEAFF.

As for this clone: Mismatch with germline at one junction end may stem from a read error. V gene TRBV6-4 combines with J gene TRBJ2-3, with D perhaps TRBD2 (5 bases). This CDR3 is built from 13 residues. Germline CDR1 MRHNA, CDR2 SNTAGT. CDR3 sequence: CASSPSSKDTQYF. CDR3 sequence (DNA): TGTGCCAGCAGTCCTTCTAGCAAAGATACGCAGTATTTT.

V usage is TRBV6-1 and J usage is TRBJ1-4; 9 bases match TRBD1. The CDR3 totals 16 residues. Germline V gives CDR1 MNHNS, CDR2 SASEGT. Trimming at V came to 2 bases and at J to 5 bases, leaving 6 bases not matched to a gene. The chain's CDR3 is CASSERPGTGNEKLFF. The CDR3 coding sequence is TGTGCCAGCAGTGAAAGGCCTGGGACAGGGAATGAAAAACTGTTTTTT.

V and J are TRBV5-4 and TRBJ1-2; D unclear. Per the germline V gene, CDR1 is SGHNT and CDR2 is YYREEE (reference sequence). The CDR3 runs to 17 residues. V lost 1 base and J lost 1, with 17 bases in between. CDR3 region: CASSLFSQDLYNYGYTF. CDR3 nucleotides: TGTGCCAGCAGCTTGTTCAGCCAGGATCTCTATAACTATGGCTACACCTTC.

This clone was detected once. The chain has TRBV13 and TRBJ2-1; 15 nucleotides agree with TRBD2. Germline V gene lookup returns CDR1 PRHDT and CDR2 FYEKMQ (reference sequence). Trimming cost V 0 bases and J 0 bases; bases outside gene matches: 6. The CDR3 loop spans 20 amino acids. The CDR3 DNA is TGTGCCAGCAGCTTAGGGCTTTTGGGACTAGCGGGAGGCTCCTACAATGAGCAGTTCTTC. As protein: CASSLGLLGLAGGSYNEQFF.

The count of this clone is one. This chain links TRBV28 with TRBJ1-1, with D tentatively TRBD1 (5 bases). V was pared by 6 bases and J by 1 base, with 18 bases between. Germline V lookup: CDR1 MDHEN, CDR2 SYDVKM. This CDR3 has 16 residues. As DNA, the CDR3 is TGTGCCAGCAGCTCTCCGGGGGGGGGATGGAACACTGAAGCTTTCTTT. This translates into CASSSPGGGWNTEAFF.

The rearrangement uses TRBV6-1 and TRBJ2-7; 7 bases align to TRBD1. Germline values: CDR1 MNHNS, CDR2 SASEGT. This CDR3 is 12 amino acids long. V dropped 3 bases and J dropped 8; count of bases not matched to a gene: 4. The CDR3 sequence is CASSETQGKQYV. Here the CDR3 DNA reads TGTGCCAGCAGTGAGACACAGGGGAAGCAGTACGTC.

This chain connects TRBV28 to TRBJ2-3; maybe TRBD2 (6 bases). V dropped 8 bases and J dropped 0 bases, with 9 bases sitting between them. Per germline, CDR1 MDHEN and CDR2 SYDVKM. The CDR3 has 13 residues. CDR3: CASRSGSTDTQYF. The CDR3, as DNA: TGTGCCAGCCGGAGCGGGAGCACAGATACGCAGTATTTT.

This clone was recorded a few times. This rearrangement joins TRBV2 to TRBJ2-2; 10 bases fit TRBD1. Germline CDR1 and CDR2: SNHLY and FYNNEI. The CDR3 is 16 amino acids. The ends lost 6 bases at V and 6 bases at J; junction bases unmatched: 10. CDR3 sequence (DNA): TGTGCCAGCAGCCGACAGGGGGCTAAGGGGGCCGGGGAGCTGTTTTTT. Translating it yields CASSRQGAKGAGELFF.

The J gene is TRBJ1-2, the V gene TRBV10-2, with D tentatively TRBD1 (5 bases). In germline, CDR1 is WSHSY, CDR2 SAAADI. Trimming stripped 8 bases from V and 3 bases from J, with 16 bases between. The CDR3 consists of 14 residues. The CDR3 is CASGTWGADYGYTF. The CDR3 bases are TGCGCCAGCGGTACCTGGGGCGCTGACTATGGCTACACCTTC.

The chain links TRBV6-5 to TRBJ1-2; 7 nucleotides agree with TRBD1. This CDR3 has 14 residues. The V and J ends lost 11 bases and 0 bases, in that order; junction bases with no gene match: 9. The germline CDR1 and CDR2 sequences are MNHEY and SVGAGI. This CDR3 is CAASPGGTNYGYTF. DNA of the CDR3: TGTGCCGCCTCCCCAGGGGGTACTAACTATGGCTACACCTTC.

V gene TRBV6-5 combines with J gene TRBJ2-7, with 9 bases that match TRBD2. The V gene end was trimmed by 6 bases and the J gene end by 6 bases; junction bases not matched to a gene: 9. The CDR3 contains 14 residues. Germline lookup yields CDR1 MNHEY and CDR2 SVGAGI. The CDR3: CASSSRAGGLEQYF. Here the CDR3 DNA reads TGTGCCAGCAGCTCCCGGGCGGGAGGGCTCGAGCAGTACTTC.

The V gene is TRBV6-1, the J gene TRBJ2-1; D perhaps matches TRBD2 (5 bases). This CDR3 has 15 amino acids. V lost 4 bases and J 3 bases, leaving 13 bases between the germline ends. In germline, CDR1 is MNHNS, CDR2 SASEGT. The CDR3 loop reads CASSAAGEIYNEQFF. The CDR3 region has the DNA TGTGCCAGCAGTGCGGCGGGTGAAATCTACAATGAGCAGTTCTTC.

This chain links TRBV19 with TRBJ2-1; 8 positions match TRBD1. V dropped 2 bases and J dropped 0; count of bases not matched to a gene: 0. This CDR3 spans 15 amino acids. The germline V gene encodes CDR1 LNHDA and CDR2 SQIVND (reference sequence). The CDR3 loop is CASSITGGSYNEQFF. The CDR3 region has the DNA TGTGCCAGTAGTATAACAGGGGGCTCCTACAATGAGCAGTTCTTC.

This clone was picked up a small number of times. The chain combines TRBV18 with TRBJ2-5; 9 nucleotides agree with TRBD1. Germline CDR1 and CDR2: KGHSH and LQKENI. The CDR3 runs 15 residues. The junction had 5 bases not matched to a gene; V was cut back by 1 base and J by 5 bases. CDR3 residues: CASSPQQGAGETQYF. The DNA for the CDR3 is TGTGCCAGCTCACCACAACAGGGGGCGGGTGAGACCCAGTACTTC.

This sequence joins TRBV28 and TRBJ2-3; 10 bases line up with TRBD1. The CDR3 has 16 amino acids. CDR1 and CDR2 from the germline V gene are MDHEN and SYDVKM. J was trimmed by 2 bases and V by 4 bases; bases with no gene match: 6. CDR3 bases: TGTGCCAGCAGTTCGGGGGGACAGGGGCACACAGATACGCAGTATTTT. Its protein product is CASSSGGQGHTDTQYF.

V is TRBV7-2 and J is TRBJ1-5, with TRBD1 identical over 9 bases. J was trimmed by 10 bases and V by 1 base; bases with no gene match: 8. This CDR3 spans 15 amino acids. Germline CDR1 SGHTA, CDR2 FQGNSA. The chain's CDR3 is CASSLGWGQGNPQHF. CDR3 bases: TGTGCCAGCAGCTTAGGTTGGGGACAGGGAAATCCCCAGCATTTT.

This chain uses TRBV27 with TRBJ1-3; 9 bases line up with TRBD1. The CDR3 is 16 residues long. Germline CDR1 and CDR2: MNHEY and SMNVEV (reference sequence). V gave up 4 bases and J gave up 2 bases; unmatched junction bases: 6. CDR3 nucleotides: TGTGCCAGCAGTTCCCACGGGACAGGGACTGGAAACACCATATATTTT. Translated, it gives CASSSHGTGTGNTIYF.

This clone has more than one count but fewer than ten. The J gene is TRBJ1-5, the V gene TRBV28; D is undetermined. Germline assignment: CDR1 MDHEN and CDR2 SYDVKM. The CDR3 has 12 residues. Trimming stripped 2 bases from V and 9 bases from J, with 8 bases between. CDR3 protein: CASSLPRGPQHF. CDR3 nucleotide sequence: TGTGCCAGCAGTTTACCCCGGGGGCCCCAGCATTTT. Drawing the rest from reference TRBV28 and TRBJ1-5, the complete variable domain is DVKVTQSSRYLVKRTGEKVFLECVQDMDHENMFWYRQDPGLGLRLIYFSYDVKMKEKGDIPEGYSVSREKKERFSLILESASTNQTSMYLCASSLPRGPQHFGDGTRLSIL.

V usage is TRBV6-1 and J usage is TRBJ1-4; maybe TRBD1 (5 bases). The CDR3 is 13 residues long. Germline assignment: CDR1 MNHNS and CDR2 SASEGT. V was clipped by 6 bases and J by 5 bases, with 10 bases between them. The CDR3 DNA follows: TGTGCCAGCAGAGACGACAGAAATGAAAAACTGTTTTTT. It yields the protein CASRDDRNEKLFF.

The rearrangement joins TRBV11-2 to TRBJ2-1; 7 bases line up with TRBD2. Germline CDR1 reads SGHAT; CDR2 reads FQNNGV. The CDR3 loop spans 13 amino acids. Losses at the gene ends were 5 bases for V and 9 bases for J; bases not matched to a gene: 7. The CDR3 nucleotides read TGTGCCAGCAGCCCCCTCGGGGGGTTTGAGCAGTTCTTC. It specifies CASSPLGGFEQFF.

The sample holds one count of this clone. The chain combines TRBV9 with TRBJ2-6; 8 bases are a match to TRBD1. CDR3 length equals 16 residues. Germline CDR1 is SGDLS and CDR2 is YYNGEE. The V segment lost 3 bases and the J segment 2 bases; nucleotides outside the gene matches: 4. CDR3: CASSETGAAGANVLTF. For the CDR3, the DNA is TGTGCCAGCAGCGAGACAGGGGCAGCTGGGGCCAACGTCCTGACTTTC.

The V call is TRBV28, the J call TRBJ2-1; 10 nucleotides line up with TRBD2. This CDR3 has 16 residues. Per germline, CDR1 MDHEN and CDR2 SYDVKM. V shed 3 bases and J 3 bases; nucleotides not matched to a gene: 5. The CDR3 loop is CASSFPGTSVYNEQFF. CDR3 coding DNA: TGTGCCAGCAGTTTCCCCGGGACTAGCGTCTACAATGAGCAGTTCTTC.

V is TRBV7-2 and J is TRBJ1-4; no firm D call. In germline, CDR1 is SGHTA, CDR2 FQGNSA. Between the trimmed V and J ends, which lost 8 bases and 8 bases, there was a span of 15 bases. The length of the CDR3 is 13 residues. This CDR3 is CASAKGVLEKLFF. CDR3 bases: TGTGCCAGCGCTAAAGGCGTACTAGAAAAACTGTTTTTT.